The 20 T cell receptor beta chains given below trace back to one sample, sequenced in a study of PD-L1 blockade in urothelial cancer. Method: immunoSEQ multiplex PCR; TCRdb's copy keeps in-frame clones and lacks some. This table has just over 40,000 clones, approximately 81% appearing once. As for time point: peripheral blood 6 weeks after treatment start. The source was PBMCs, collected around atezolizumab (anti-PD-L1) treatment. Receptors originate from a man aged 70 or older with urothelial cancer.

The chain couples TRBV19 to TRBJ2-7, with D possibly matching TRBD2 (7 bases). CDR3 length: 16 amino acids. CDR1 is LNHDA, CDR2 SQIVND, per germline (reference sequence). V gave up 5 bases and J gave up 4 bases, with 21 bases separating them. CDR3 nucleotides: TGTGCCAGTAGTCCGCGGAGGGGGGGCTACGAGTACGAGCAGTACTTC. Protein: CASSPRRGGYEYEQYF.

The rearrangement joins TRBV6-1 to TRBJ2-6, with a possible D match to TRBD1 (5 bases). Germline values: CDR1 MNHNS, CDR2 SASEGT. The CDR3 consists of 16 residues. V was pared by 4 bases and J by 0 bases, with 10 bases between. CDR3 protein: CASSAFQGSGANVLTF. In nucleotides, the CDR3 is TGTGCCAGCAGTGCCTTCCAGGGCTCTGGGGCCAACGTCCTGACTTTC.

This clone is a singleton in its sample. CDR3 sequence (DNA): TGTGCCAGCAGCGTAGCTAGTAGCGGGGGTTACAATGAGCAGTTCTTC. It translates to CASSVASSGGYNEQFF. The chain joins TRBV9 to TRBJ2-1; 9 nucleotides agree with TRBD2. V gave up 0 bases and J gave up 4 bases; unmatched junction bases: 5. The CDR3 totals 16 residues. The V gene's germline CDR1 is SGDLS and CDR2 YYNGEE.

The rearrangement joins TRBV19 to TRBJ1-5; no definite D call. Trimming took 3 bases from V and 6 from J, leaving 9 bases between them. Germline CDR1 is LNHDA and CDR2 is SQIVND (reference sequence). This CDR3 comprises 13 residues. The chain's CDR3 is CASSMRVGQPQHF. In nucleotides, the CDR3 is TGTGCCAGTAGTATGAGGGTCGGTCAGCCCCAGCATTTT.

The V gene is TRBV19, the J gene TRBJ2-3, with TRBD1 as a possible D gene (6 bases). This CDR3 is built from 12 residues. From germline, CDR1 is LNHDA and CDR2 SQIVND (reference sequence). V shed 8 bases and J shed 5 bases, with 11 bases lying between them. CDR3 sequence: CASDQGGDTQYF. The CDR3 DNA reads TGTGCCAGTGATCAAGGGGGAGATACGCAGTATTTT.

This clone is a singleton in its sample. The V call is TRBV27, the J call TRBJ2-7; the match to TRBD2 covers 9 bases. This CDR3 is built from 18 residues. Germline CDR1 MNHEY, CDR2 SMNVEV (reference sequence). Germline trimming cut 3 bases from V and 0 bases from J; bases unmatched to any gene: 12. CDR3 residues: CASSFGLAGPGTSYEQYF. DNA of the CDR3: TGTGCCAGCAGTTTTGGCCTAGCGGGACCTGGGACCTCCTACGAGCAGTACTTC.

J is TRBJ1-2 and V is TRBV9; D remains unclear. This CDR3 spans 13 amino acids. Trimming took off 4 bases at V and 4 bases at J, with 11 bases between the two ends. Germline V gives CDR1 SGDLS, CDR2 YYNGEE. The CDR3 here is CASSKSGSYGYTF. The DNA of the CDR3 is TGTGCCAGCAGCAAAAGTGGGAGCTATGGCTACACCTTC.

The chain uses TRBV28 and TRBJ1-5; 8 bases match TRBD1. Germline V gene lookup returns CDR1 MDHEN and CDR2 SYDVKM. J lost 4 bases, V lost 2 bases, and 13 bases had no gene match. The CDR3 length is 18 residues. This CDR3 is CASSLPYFGQGGNQPQHF. The CDR3 DNA reads TGTGCCAGCAGTTTACCGTACTTTGGACAGGGAGGAAATCAGCCCCAGCATTTT.

This rearrangement joins TRBV19 to TRBJ2-6; D unclear. V gave up 3 bases and J gave up 4 bases, with 7 bases separating them. CDR3 length equals 14 residues. The germline CDR1 and CDR2 sequences are LNHDA and SQIVND (reference sequence). CDR3 in amino acids: CASSIGSGANVLTF. The CDR3 nucleotides are TGTGCCAGTAGTATTGGCTCAGGGGCCAACGTCCTGACTTTC.

This clone was counted a single time. This sequence joins TRBV29-1 and TRBJ2-5; perhaps TRBD1 as D (6 bases). Germline CDR1 SQVTM, CDR2 ANQGSEA. Trimming removed 7 bases at V and 3 bases at J, with 12 bases between. The CDR3 covers 12 residues. CDR3 bases: TGCAGCGATTCCCACAGGGAAGAGACCCAGTACTTC. Translation gives CSDSHREETQYF. Looking up the rest from reference TRBV29-1 and TRBJ2-5 gives the full variable domain: SAVISQKPSRDICQRGTSLTIQCQVDSQVTMMFWYRQQPGQSLTLIATANQGSEATYESGFVIDKFPISRPNLTFSTLTVSNMSPEDSSIYLCSDSHREETQYFGPGTRLLVL.

The J gene is TRBJ1-4, the V gene TRBV6-1, with D unclear. The CDR3 sequence is 13 residues long. Germline V gene sequence: CDR1 MNHNS, CDR2 SASEGT. Trimming stripped 4 bases from V and 5 bases from J, with 8 bases between. Written as DNA, the CDR3 is TGTGCCAGCAGTGCTACGCGGAATGAAAAACTGTTTTTT. This translates into CASSATRNEKLFF.

The chain links TRBV27 to TRBJ2-2; 10 positions match TRBD1. The germline CDR1 and CDR2 sequences are MNHEY and SMNVEV (reference sequence). CDR3 length: 17 amino acids. The junction had 4 bases not matched to a gene; V was cut back by 3 bases and J by 0 bases. CDR3 protein: CASSLGQGYANTGELFF. The CDR3 nucleotides read TGTGCCAGCAGTTTGGGACAGGGGTACGCGAACACCGGGGAGCTGTTTTTT.

The chain combines TRBV28 with TRBJ1-3, with 7 bases fitting TRBD1. V was clipped by 6 bases and J by 0 bases; unmatched bases: 11. This CDR3 comprises 17 residues. The germline V gene has CDR1 MDHEN and CDR2 SYDVKM. The CDR3 DNA sequence: TGTGCCAGCAGCTCTACAGGGGACTCTTACTCTGGAAACACCATATATTTT. This encodes CASSSTGDSYSGNTIYF. The whole variable domain, remainder taken from reference TRBV28 and TRBJ1-3, is DVKVTQSSRYLVKRTGEKVFLECVQDMDHENMFWYRQDPGLGLRLIYFSYDVKMKEKGDIPEGYSVSREKKERFSLILESASTNQTSMYLCASSSTGDSYSGNTIYFGEGSWLTVV.

This chain joins TRBV4-1 and TRBJ1-2; D ambiguous. The V gene lost 1 base and the J gene lost 14 bases, with 14 bases spanning the gap. CDR1 MGHRA and CDR2 YSYEKL come from the germline V gene. The CDR3 extends over 12 amino acids. The CDR3 coding sequence is TGCGCCAGCAGCCAAGGGAGGTCTGGCCGGACCTTC. This encodes CASSQGRSGRTF.

This clone is categorized as medium-sized. V is TRBV19 and J is TRBJ1-4; TRBD1 matches at 9 bases. CDR3 length: 15 amino acids. CDR1 and CDR2 from the germline V gene are LNHDA and SQIVND (reference sequence). The trim removed 5 bases at V and 6 bases at J, leaving 7 bases unmatched. CDR3 residues: CASSPRTGADEKLFF. In nucleotides, the CDR3 is TGTGCCAGTAGTCCCAGGACAGGGGCGGATGAAAAACTGTTTTTT.

DNA for the CDR3: TGCGCCAGCAGCTTGGGGCCCGAGCAGTACTTC. It encodes CASSLGPEQYF. V is TRBV5-1 and J is TRBJ2-7; D is unresolved. Trimming left V 0 bases short and J 6 bases short, with 4 bases between. The CDR3 loop spans 11 amino acids. Germline CDR1 reads SGHRS; CDR2 reads YFSETQ.

The chain recombines TRBV5-4 with TRBJ2-7; TRBD2 aligns across 7 bases. CDR3 length: 15 residues. CDR1 and CDR2 from the germline V gene are SGHNT and YYREEE (reference sequence). After removal of 2 bases from V and 3 bases from J, the junction contained 8 bases not matched to a gene. The CDR3 bases are TGTGCCAGCAGCTTCGAGGATAGCGGGCTCTACGAGCAGTACTTC. This translates into CASSFEDSGLYEQYF.

The chain has TRBV19 and TRBJ2-3; no definite D call. V was trimmed by 5 bases and J by 2 bases, leaving 11 bases between them. Germline-derived CDR1 and CDR2 are LNHDA and SQIVND (reference sequence). CDR3 length equals 14 residues. CDR3 sequence reads: CASSWAPNTDTQYF. CDR3 sequence (DNA): TGTGCCAGTAGTTGGGCACCGAACACAGATACGCAGTATTTT. The entire variable domain, with the rest obtained from reference TRBV19 and TRBJ2-3, is as follows: DGGITQSPKYLFRKEGQNVTLSCEQNLNHDAMYWYRQDPGQGLRLIYYSQIVNDFQKGDIAEGYSVSREKKESFPLTVTSAQKNPTAFYLCASSWAPNTDTQYFGPGTRLTVL.

V gene TRBV11-2 combines with J gene TRBJ2-5, with 11 bases aligning to TRBD2. The V gene's germline CDR1 is SGHAT and CDR2 FQNNGV. With 4 bases clipped from V and 1 base from J, the junction kept 2 bases outside the gene matches. CDR3 length: 15 amino acids. The CDR3 region has the DNA TGTGCCAGCAGCTCCGGGACTAGCGGCCAAGAGACCCAGTACTTC. Protein: CASSSGTSGQETQYF.

The chain has TRBV4-1 and TRBJ2-1, with D possibly being TRBD2 (6 bases). The germline V gene encodes CDR1 MGHRA and CDR2 YSYEKL. The CDR3 extends over 16 amino acids. V shed 4 bases and J shed 6 bases, with 19 bases lying between them. As DNA, the CDR3 is TGCGCCAGCAGCCCCCTACTAGGAGGGGACCTCAATGAGCAGTTCTTC. Amino acids: CASSPLLGGDLNEQFF.